What follows describes a single TCR beta chain. The antigen remains unidentified. CDR1 is MNHNS, CDR2 SASEGT, per germline. V was pared by 5 bases and J by 5 bases, with 12 bases between. The CDR3 is 13 residues long. The sample comes from a study of CD8 T cells in Susac syndrome. Study-wide points: A relatively small number of individuals underwent TCR sequencing and HLA analysis.

cDNA came from approximately 0.5 to 1 ug RNA primed by random hexamers. MiXCR, applied by TCRdb to the immunoSEQ multiplex PCR reads, yields one record per CDR3 protein. The table records 150,000 to 200,000 distinct CDR3 sequences, around 94% of them present only once. The sequenced sample was CD4+ T cells from PBMCs. This receptor was obtained from a human donor in good health. The V call is TRBV6-1, the J call TRBJ2-5, with D perhaps matching TRBD1 or TRBD2 (5 bases each). CDR3 protein: CASSRDEWETQYF. CDR3 in DNA: TGTGCCAGCAGTCGGGACGAATGGGAGACCCAGTACTTC.